The present TCR beta chain was sequenced within a study of T-cell memory formation after mild COVID-19. For the study at large: Clusters were largely donor specific.

The J segment lost 5 bases and the V segment lost 8 bases, leaving 5 bases of the junction unmatched. Germline CDR1 MNHNS, CDR2 SASEGT. This CDR3 has 12 amino acids. A single record per CDR3 protein comes from TCRdb applying MiXCR to the 5' RACE reads. The sample shows a few hundred thousand distinct CDR3 sequences, under 30% of them seen only once. The TCR sequence derives from an adult woman who had mild COVID-19 (a few samples of this study predate the infection). Cell type and time point are not known. The sample comprised PBMCs or a T cell subset sorted from them (not recorded which). This chain connects TRBV6-1 to TRBJ2-5, with 7 nucleotides matching TRBD1. CDR3 loop: CASGDRAETQYF. The CDR3 bases are TGTGCCAGCGGAGACAGGGCGGAGACCCAGTACTTC.